A single sample gave rise to the 25 T cell receptor beta chains below, sequenced in a study of radiotherapy plus CTLA-4 blockade in lung cancer. Generated by immunoSEQ multiplex PCR, the TCRdb table keeps only in-frame clones and is missing some. The data hold tens of thousands of clones, with roughly 84% observed a single time. Sample: peripheral blood, taken from a patient treated with radiotherapy plus ipilimumab. The receptors originated from a human donor with non-small cell lung cancer whose response to radiotherapy plus ipilimumab could not be evaluated.

The chain uses TRBV6-4 and TRBJ1-5; 7 bases fit TRBD1. The length of the CDR3 is 16 residues. Germline CDR1 MRHNA, CDR2 SNTAGT. The V and J ends lost 6 bases and 4 bases, in that order; junction bases with no gene match: 12. The CDR3 reads CASRPARDRANQPQHF. DNA of the CDR3: TGTGCCAGCAGGCCCGCCCGGGACAGAGCTAATCAGCCCCAGCATTTT.

This sequence joins TRBV5-1 and TRBJ1-1; 9 positions agree with TRBD1. The CDR3 covers 16 residues. Per the germline V gene, CDR1 is SGHRS and CDR2 is YFSETQ. V shed 1 base, J shed 2 bases, and the junction held 6 bases outside the gene matches. CDR3 DNA: TGCGCCAGCAGCTTGAGCACAGGGGGCGCAAACACTGAAGCTTTCTTT. Its translation is CASSLSTGGANTEAFF.

The CDR3 loop is CASSYPGGNTGELFF. CDR3 sequence (DNA): TGTGCCAGCAGTTATCCAGGGGGGAACACCGGGGAGCTGTTTTTT. This sequence joins TRBV28 and TRBJ2-2; TRBD1 matches at 7 bases. The trim removed 4 bases at V and 1 base at J, leaving 3 bases unmatched. CDR1 MDHEN and CDR2 SYDVKM come from the germline V gene. The CDR3 is made up of 15 amino acids. Combining the CDR3 with reference TRBV28 and TRBJ2-2 gives the whole variable domain DVKVTQSSRYLVKRTGEKVFLECVQDMDHENMFWYRQDPGLGLRLIYFSYDVKMKEKGDIPEGYSVSREKKERFSLILESASTNQTSMYLCASSYPGGNTGELFFGEGSRLTVL.

The V gene is TRBV5-1, the J gene TRBJ1-1; D uncertain. Germline V gives CDR1 SGHRS, CDR2 YFSETQ. Trimming cost V 1 base and J 1 base, with 8 bases left between them. The length of the CDR3 is 14 residues. The CDR3 sequence is CASSLLGSNTEAFF. CDR3 DNA sequence: TGCGCCAGCAGCTTGCTTGGCTCGAACACTGAAGCTTTCTTT.

V gene TRBV11-2 combines with J gene TRBJ2-2; 9 bases fit TRBD1. V gave up 2 bases and J gave up 4 bases; unmatched junction bases: 5. Germline V gives CDR1 SGHAT, CDR2 FQNNGV. The CDR3 consists of 16 residues. CDR3: CASSLTGGEATGELFF. The CDR3 nucleotides are TGTGCCAGCAGCTTAACAGGGGGCGAGGCCACCGGGGAGCTGTTTTTT.

The V and J genes are TRBV5-4 and TRBJ1-2; 7 nucleotides agree with TRBD1. The germline gives CDR1 SGHNT, CDR2 YYREEE (reference sequence). V was clipped by 4 bases and J by 6 bases; unmatched bases: 9. The CDR3 runs to 14 residues. CDR3 sequence: CASSHPDRLDGYTF. The CDR3 nucleotides are TGTGCCAGCAGCCACCCGGACAGGTTGGATGGCTACACCTTC.

The table lists this clone with a count of one. The V gene is TRBV6-6, the J gene TRBJ2-5; D possibly corresponds to TRBD2 (5 bases). CDR1 MNHNY and CDR2 SVGAGI come from the germline V gene (reference sequence). Trimming cost V 1 base and J 5 bases, with 14 bases left between them. This CDR3 contains 15 residues. The CDR3 loop reads CASSYLDGGRETQYF. In DNA form, the CDR3 reads TGTGCCAGCAGTTACTTGGACGGAGGAAGGGAGACCCAGTACTTC.

CDR3 protein: CASSPPGQVGGGYTF. The CDR3, as DNA: TGTGCCAGCAGTCCGCCGGGACAGGTGGGGGGTGGCTACACCTTC. V and J are TRBV28 and TRBJ1-2; 8 bases are a match to TRBD1. Germline V CDR1 and CDR2: MDHEN, SYDVKM. With 5 bases clipped from V and 7 bases from J, the junction kept 12 bases outside the gene matches. The CDR3 runs 15 residues.

The chain recombines TRBV19 with TRBJ2-1; weak D call: TRBD1 (6 bases). Trimming took 4 bases from V and 7 from J, leaving 11 bases between them. The CDR3 is 13 residues long. Per germline, CDR1 LNHDA and CDR2 SQIVND (reference sequence). CDR3 coding DNA: TGTGCCAGTAGTACCAGAACAGGGAATGAGCAGTTCTTC. Translation: CASSTRTGNEQFF.

The chain has TRBV6-5 and TRBJ1-4; no clear D gene. This CDR3 comprises 14 residues. Per germline, CDR1 MNHEY and CDR2 SVGAGI. The V and J ends lost 10 bases and 7 bases respectively, with 19 bases between them. CDR3 in amino acids: CATRAGGSGEKLFF. The CDR3 DNA reads TGTGCCACCCGCGCTGGCGGGTCTGGTGAAAAACTGTTTTTT.

This rearrangement joins TRBV7-9 to TRBJ2-6; perhaps TRBD2 as D (5 bases). This CDR3 contains 16 residues. The germline gives CDR1 SEHNR, CDR2 FQNEAQ (reference sequence). V was trimmed by 5 bases and J by 4 bases, leaving 15 bases between them. The CDR3 is CASSRFRGSGANVLTF. The CDR3 region has the DNA TGTGCCAGCAGCCGTTTTAGAGGGTCCGGGGCCAACGTCCTGACTTTC. Full variable domain (missing parts from reference TRBV7-9 and TRBJ2-6): DTGVSQNPRHKITKRGQNVTFRCDPISEHNRLYWYRQTLGQGPEFLTYFQNEAQLEKSRLLSDRFSAERPKGSFSTLEIQRTEQGDSAMYLCASSRFRGSGANVLTFGAGSRLTVL.

This clone was seen a handful of times. V and J are TRBV9 and TRBJ2-3, with TRBD1 matching 10 bases. Germline values: CDR1 SGDLS, CDR2 YYNGEE. With V trimmed by 0 bases and J by 2 bases, 3 bases remained unmatched. CDR3 length: 16 amino acids. CDR3 region: CASSVGTGGSTDTQYF. The CDR3 DNA reads as TGTGCCAGCAGCGTAGGGACAGGGGGATCCACAGATACGCAGTATTTT.

The V and J genes are TRBV7-2 and TRBJ1-2; D is unresolved. Germline assignment: CDR1 SGHTA and CDR2 FQGNSA. The V end was cut by 5 bases, the J end by 8 bases, with 15 bases between. The CDR3 contains 13 residues. CDR3 nucleotide sequence: TGTGCCAGCAGCCCACAGTCCCCGGCGGGCTACACCTTC. Translated, it gives CASSPQSPAGYTF.

The chain employs TRBV7-9 and TRBJ1-3; TRBD1 might be the D (6 bases). The germline V gene has CDR1 SEHNR and CDR2 FQNEAQ (reference sequence). This CDR3 spans 16 amino acids. Trimming took off 0 bases at V and 3 bases at J, with 12 bases between the two ends. The CDR3 DNA reads TGTGCCAGCAGCTTAGCGGGGAGCAGGGGTGGAAACACCATATATTTT. It codes for CASSLAGSRGGNTIYF.

The chain employs TRBV4-3 and TRBJ2-1, with no clear D. V lost 0 bases to trimming and J lost 8 bases, with 14 bases between them. The CDR3 is 15 residues long. Germline V CDR1 and CDR2: LGHNA, YSLEER. The CDR3 loop reads CASSQDRNSADEQFF. As DNA, the CDR3 is TGCGCCAGCAGCCAAGATCGAAACAGTGCAGATGAGCAGTTCTTC.

The sample holds a few counts of this clone. The chain carries TRBV15 and TRBJ2-7; TRBD2 agrees at 7 bases. CDR3 length: 18 residues. With 6 bases clipped from V and 5 bases from J, the junction kept 22 bases outside the gene matches. CDR1 and CDR2 from the germline V gene are LNHNV and YYDKDF (reference sequence). The CDR3 protein is CATRDGFTSGGREDEQYF. The DNA for the CDR3 is TGTGCCACCAGGGACGGGTTCACTTCGGGAGGCAGGGAAGACGAGCAGTACTTC.

The chain uses TRBV11-2 and TRBJ1-2; no clear D. This CDR3 has 14 amino acids. Trimming left V 0 bases short and J 8 bases short, with 13 bases between. Germline assignment: CDR1 SGHAT and CDR2 FQNNGV. The CDR3 region has the DNA TGTGCCAGCAGCTTAGAGTCGGGATCCGCGGGCTACACCTTC. Translating it yields CASSLESGSAGYTF.

V usage is TRBV5-4 and J usage is TRBJ2-3; 13 bases line up with TRBD2. This CDR3 contains 16 residues. From germline, CDR1 is SGHNT and CDR2 YYREEE (reference sequence). With 2 bases clipped from V and 4 bases from J, the junction kept 4 bases outside the gene matches. The CDR3: CASSLRTSGGPDTQYF. CDR3 sequence (DNA): TGTGCCAGCAGCTTAAGGACTAGCGGGGGTCCAGATACGCAGTATTTT.

The chain employs TRBV30 and TRBJ2-7; D may be TRBD2 (5 bases). CDR1 is GTSNPN, CDR2 SVGIG, per germline (reference sequence). With 5 bases removed from V and 4 bases from J, the gap between germline ends came to 12 bases. The CDR3 sequence is 12 residues long. The CDR3 sequence is CAWGLPIYEQYF. The CDR3 DNA follows: TGTGCCTGGGGACTTCCAATTTACGAGCAGTACTTC.

The chain recombines TRBV18 with TRBJ1-1, with D perhaps TRBD1 (6 bases). V lost 3 bases and J 8 bases, leaving 22 bases between the germline ends. CDR3 length: 16 amino acids. Germline assignment: CDR1 KGHSH and CDR2 LQKENI. The DNA of the CDR3 is TGTGCCAGCTCACCTGACCTCCTTGGACAGCCATCCGAAGCTTTCTTT. It is translated as CASSPDLLGQPSEAFF.

The rearrangement joins TRBV2 to TRBJ1-1; maybe TRBD1 (5 bases). Germline V gene lookup returns CDR1 SNHLY and CDR2 FYNNEI. Trimming removed 7 bases from V and 0 bases from J, with 21 bases in between. The CDR3 has 17 amino acids. Here the CDR3 DNA reads TGTGCCAGCAACGGGGGGATCCAATCGGGCATGAACACTGAAGCTTTCTTT. It codes for CASNGGIQSGMNTEAFF.

The rearrangement links TRBV5-1 to TRBJ2-5, with D perhaps TRBD1 (6 bases). With the DNA end fitting TRBJ2-7 better, the J assignment may be wrong. The CDR3 has 14 residues. Per the germline V gene, CDR1 is SGHRS and CDR2 is YFSETQ. CDR3 nucleotide sequence: TGCGCCAGCAGCCGCGGACAGTTCAACTACGAGCAGTACTTC. It codes for CASSRGQFNYEQYF.

V and J are TRBV29-1 and TRBJ2-7; a weak D match, TRBD2 (7 bases). This CDR3 is built from 16 residues. V was shortened by 0 bases and J by 2 bases, with 17 bases between the two germline ends. Germline V CDR1 and CDR2: SQVTM, ANQGSEA. The CDR3 region has the DNA TGCAGCGTTGAAGATTGGGGGGGGAGGGGGGCCTACGAGCAGTACTTC. This codes for CSVEDWGGRGAYEQYF.

The V gene is TRBV30, the J gene TRBJ1-2, with D uncertain. Per germline, CDR1 GTSNPN and CDR2 SVGIG (reference sequence). The V end was cut by 0 bases, the J end by 7 bases, with 12 bases between. This CDR3 contains 13 residues. CDR3 in DNA: TGTGCCTGGAGTGTACTAGGCCGAGGTGGCTACACCTTC. It specifies CAWSVLGRGGYTF.

This clone was seen only once. V gene TRBV18 combines with J gene TRBJ1-2, with a possible D match to TRBD1 (6 bases). Trimming left V 2 bases short and J 4 bases short, with 17 bases between. CDR1 KGHSH and CDR2 LQKENI come from the germline V gene. The CDR3 has 16 amino acids. CDR3 residues: CASSPEAGVGFYGYTF. CDR3 nucleotide sequence: TGTGCCAGCTCACCAGAGGCAGGGGTTGGATTCTATGGCTACACCTTC.